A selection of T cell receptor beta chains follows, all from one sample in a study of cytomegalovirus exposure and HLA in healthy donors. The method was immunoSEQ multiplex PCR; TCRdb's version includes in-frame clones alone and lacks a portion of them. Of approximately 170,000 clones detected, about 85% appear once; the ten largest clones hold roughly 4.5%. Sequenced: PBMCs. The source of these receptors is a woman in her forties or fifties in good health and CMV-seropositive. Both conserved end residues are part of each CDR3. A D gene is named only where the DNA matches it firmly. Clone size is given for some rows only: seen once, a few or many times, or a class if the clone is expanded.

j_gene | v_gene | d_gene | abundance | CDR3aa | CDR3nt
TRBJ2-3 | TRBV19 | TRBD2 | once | CASGGVITDTQYF | TGTGCCAGCGGGGGGGTTATCACAGATACGCAGTATTTT
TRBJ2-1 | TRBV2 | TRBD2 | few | CASSAGGLAGGPIYNEQFF | TGTGCCAGCAGTGCAGGAGGACTAGCGGGGGGCCCTATCTACAATGAGCAGTTCTTC
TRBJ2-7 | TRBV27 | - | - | CASSLGESYEQYF | TGTGCCAGCAGTCTAGGGGAATCCTACGAGCAGTACTTC
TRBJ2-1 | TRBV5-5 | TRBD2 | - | CASSLGLAGNEQFF | TGTGCCAGCAGCTTGGGACTAGCGGGAAATGAGCAGTTCTTC
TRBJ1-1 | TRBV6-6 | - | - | CASRVVTGENTEAFF | TGTGCCAGCAGAGTCGTAACAGGCGAGAACACTGAAGCTTTCTTT
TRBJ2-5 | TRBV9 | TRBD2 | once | CASSVGLAEGQETQYF | TGTGCCAGCAGCGTAGGGCTAGCGGAGGGACAAGAGACCCAGTACTTC
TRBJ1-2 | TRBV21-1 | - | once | CASSKSSPDSGYNGYTF | TGTGCCAGCAGCAAATCCTCCCCGGATTCAGGGTATAATGGCTACACCTTC
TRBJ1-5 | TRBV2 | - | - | CASGAPGQGGFQPQHF | TGTGCCAGCGGCGCTCCCGGTCAGGGAGGATTCCAGCCCCAGCATTTT
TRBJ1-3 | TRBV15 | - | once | CATSRDLQFSGNTIYF | TGTGCCACCAGCAGAGATCTACAGTTCTCTGGAAACACCATATATTTT
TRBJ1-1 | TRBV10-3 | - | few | CAISESGGDTEAFF | TGTGCCATCAGTGAGTCGGGGGGGGACACTGAAGCTTTCTTT
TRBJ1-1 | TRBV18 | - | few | CASSPPGTEAFF | TGTGCCAGCTCACCACCCGGCACTGAAGCTTTCTTT
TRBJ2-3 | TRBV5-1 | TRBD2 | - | CASRTSMPTDTQYF | TGCGCCAGCAGGACTAGCATGCCTACAGATACGCAGTATTTT
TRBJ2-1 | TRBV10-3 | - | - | CATSRGSSYNEQFF | TGTGCCACGTCGCGGGGAAGCTCCTACAATGAGCAGTTCTTC
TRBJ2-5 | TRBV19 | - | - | CASSLRAGETQYF | TGTGCCAGTAGTCTCCGGGCGGGAGAGACCCAGTACTTC
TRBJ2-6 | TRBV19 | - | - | CASSRPRSSGANVLTF | TGTGCCAGTAGTAGGCCCCGGAGCTCTGGGGCCAACGTCCTGACTTTC
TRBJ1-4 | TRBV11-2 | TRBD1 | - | CASSLRGTDEKLFF | TGTGCCAGCAGCTTAAGGGGGACAGATGAAAAACTGTTTTTT
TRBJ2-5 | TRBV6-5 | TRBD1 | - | CASSPRGWEETQYF | TGTGCCAGCAGCCCCAGGGGGTGGGAAGAGACCCAGTACTTC
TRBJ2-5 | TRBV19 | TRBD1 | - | CASTSGGLLQETQYF | TGTGCCAGTACCTCAGGGGGCCTACTCCAAGAGACCCAGTACTTC
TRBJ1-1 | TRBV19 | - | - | CASRIRVEAFF | TGTGCCAGTAGGATTCGGGTTGAAGCTTTCTTT
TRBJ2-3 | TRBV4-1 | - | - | CASSQDRSEARSTDTQYF | TGCGCCAGCAGCCAAGATAGAAGTGAGGCTAGAAGCACAGATACGCAGTATTTT
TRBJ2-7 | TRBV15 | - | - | CATTRLTGIPSREQYF | TGTGCCACCACCAGGCTCACGGGGATTCCCTCTCGGGAGCAGTACTTC
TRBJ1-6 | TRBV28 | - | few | CASRASNGGGPLHF | TGTGCCAGCAGGGCCTCTAACGGAGGAGGACCCCTCCACTTT